Listed here are 20 T cell receptor beta chains from one sample, sequenced in a study of T cells after yellow fever vaccination. TCRdb reprocessed the 5' RACE reads via MiXCR and lists one record per CDR3 protein. The repertoire holds 500,000 to 650,000 distinct CDR3 sequences, with about a sixth as singletons. The sequencing here drew on PBMCs, taken about 5 days after the first yellow fever vaccination. Source of these receptors: a man aged 18 to 35 who received the YFV17D yellow fever vaccine.

A few counts support this clonotype. The rearrangement uses TRBV15 and TRBJ1-2; D is ambiguous. The germline V gene encodes CDR1 LNHNV and CDR2 YYDKDF (reference sequence). The V and J ends lost 0 bases and 7 bases respectively, with 9 bases between them. CDR3 length: 13 amino acids. The CDR3 loop reads CATSRDQDRGYTF. The CDR3 coding sequence is TGTGCCACCAGCAGAGATCAAGACCGTGGCTACACCTTC.

The table lists this clonotype with a few counts. V usage is TRBV5-1 and J usage is TRBJ1-1, with D possibly matching TRBD1 (5 bases). The CDR3 is 15 amino acids. CDR1 is SGHRS, CDR2 YFSETQ, per germline. Trimming left V 0 bases short and J 1 base short, with 10 bases between. CDR3 in DNA: TGCGCCAGCAGCTTGGTGAGGGGATCGAACACTGAAGCTTTCTTT. This gives the protein CASSLVRGSNTEAFF.

This clonotype came up a few times. This rearrangement joins TRBV6-5 to TRBJ1-2; a possible D gene is TRBD1 (5 bases). The CDR3 runs 16 residues. The germline CDR1 and CDR2 sequences are MNHEY and SVGAGI. With 4 bases removed from V and 0 bases from J, the gap between germline ends came to 15 bases. CDR3 nucleotide sequence: TGTGCCAGCAGTTGGGGGAGGGTACCTTCTAACTATGGCTACACCTTC. Amino acid sequence: CASSWGRVPSNYGYTF.

This clonotype was seen many times. This sequence joins TRBV5-4 and TRBJ2-1, with 8 bases aligning to TRBD2. The length of the CDR3 is 14 residues. CDR1 is SGHNT, CDR2 YYREEE, per germline (reference sequence). V shed 5 bases and J 8 bases; nucleotides not matched to a gene: 9. The CDR3: CASSPGLAGDEQFF. The DNA for the CDR3 is TGTGCCAGCAGTCCCGGACTAGCCGGGGATGAGCAGTTCTTC.

This clonotype was picked up a small number of times. V and J are TRBV6-5 and TRBJ2-2, with TRBD1 identical over 7 bases. CDR3 length: 16 residues. V lost 2 bases, J lost 3 bases, and 6 bases stayed unmatched. Germline CDR1 and CDR2: MNHEY and SVGAGI. CDR3 nucleotide sequence: TGTGCCAGCAGTTACACGACAGGGTTTGACACCGGGGAGCTGTTTTTT. Amino acids: CASSYTTGFDTGELFF.

The V and J genes are TRBV9 and TRBJ1-4; tentative D call: TRBD1 (6 bases). The CDR3 consists of 15 residues. With 2 bases removed from V and 1 base from J, the gap between germline ends came to 9 bases. Germline CDR1 SGDLS, CDR2 YYNGEE. The CDR3 loop reads CASSVLQGTNEKLFF. Written as DNA, the CDR3 is TGTGCCAGCAGCGTCCTACAGGGAACTAATGAAAAACTGTTTTTT.

This chain joins TRBV6-2 or TRBV6-3 and TRBJ2-2, with D uncertain. The CDR3 is made up of 16 amino acids. In germline, CDR1 is MNHEY, CDR2 SVGEGT. Trimming took 5 bases from V and 4 from J, leaving 17 bases between them. CDR3 coding DNA: TGTGCCAGCAGTATCCAGGTGGCGGCCGGCACCGGGGAGCTGTTTTTT. Amino acid sequence: CASSIQVAAGTGELFF.

The table lists this clonotype with a few counts. The chain uses TRBV4-3 and TRBJ2-3; a possible D gene is TRBD1 (6 bases). The CDR3 runs 17 residues. CDR1 and CDR2 (germline): LGHNA, YSLEER. V was pared by 0 bases and J by 3 bases, with 16 bases between. The CDR3 DNA sequence: TGCGCCAGCAGCCAAGATAGTATGGGGGCGCTGACAGATACGCAGTATTTT. Translated, it gives CASSQDSMGALTDTQYF.

This clonotype was seen only a few times. This chain joins TRBV29-1 and TRBJ2-1, with D perhaps matching TRBD1 or TRBD2 (5 bases each). Between the trimmed V and J ends, which lost 2 bases and 6 bases, there was a span of 17 bases. This CDR3 contains 15 residues. Germline CDR1 SQVTM, CDR2 ANQGSEA. CDR3 in DNA: TGCAGCGTTGAATCCGGTCGGGGCCAGCCCAATGAGCAGTTCTTC. Translation gives CSVESGRGQPNEQFF.

This clonotype occurred a few times. This chain joins TRBV9 and TRBJ2-3; tentatively, D is TRBD1 or TRBD2 (7 bases each). This CDR3 contains 15 residues. Germline lookup yields CDR1 SGDLS and CDR2 YYNGEE. The ends were cut back, 4 bases at V and 4 bases at J, with 16 bases in the middle. The CDR3 DNA reads TGTGCCAGCAGCCCAGGGGGGGGGCATGCAGATACGCAGTATTTT. Its translation is CASSPGGGHADTQYF.

A few counts support this clonotype. V is TRBV25-1 and J is TRBJ2-6, with a weak D call TRBD1 (6 bases). The CDR3 length is 17 residues. Deletions cut 2 bases from V and 2 bases from J, with 13 bases between. Germline V gives CDR1 MGHDK, CDR2 SYGVNS. The CDR3 coding sequence is TGTGCCAGCAGTGAACCGACCAGGGGAGCTGGGGCCAACGTCCTGACTTTC. The encoded protein is CASSEPTRGAGANVLTF.

This clonotype was counted many times. The rearrangement links TRBV20-1 to TRBJ2-2; the D is unclear. V was cut by 1 base and J by 4 bases, with 7 bases left in between. The CDR3 has 13 residues. CDR1 and CDR2 (germline): DFQATT, SNEGSKA (reference sequence). Here the CDR3 DNA reads TGCAGTGCTAGAGCGGGCGCCACCGGGGAGCTGTTTTTT. Encoded protein: CSARAGATGELFF.

The chain combines TRBV7-9 with TRBJ1-4; 8 bases match TRBD1. V was clipped by 5 bases and J by 7 bases; unmatched bases: 12. The CDR3 spans 16 residues. Germline V gene lookup returns CDR1 SEHNR and CDR2 FQNEAQ (reference sequence). The CDR3 loop is CASSVNRGYGFEKLFF. The CDR3 bases are TGTGCCAGCAGCGTAAACAGGGGGTATGGCTTTGAAAAACTGTTTTTT.

This clonotype was detected a few times. The V call is TRBV6-5, the J call TRBJ1-5; TRBD1 matches 8 bases. CDR1 is MNHEY and CDR2 is SVGAGI in the germline V gene. This CDR3 has 17 residues. V trimming: 4 bases; J trimming: 0 bases; junction bases outside the gene matches: 8. The CDR3 is CASSSWTGPYSNQPQHF. In nucleotides, the CDR3 is TGTGCCAGCAGTTCTTGGACAGGGCCTTATAGCAATCAGCCCCAGCATTTT.

This chain uses TRBV5-1 with TRBJ2-1; 8 bases line up with TRBD1. Germline V gene sequence: CDR1 SGHRS, CDR2 YFSETQ. Trimming at V came to 4 bases and at J to 2 bases, leaving 8 bases not matched to a gene. The CDR3 loop spans 16 amino acids. The CDR3 here is CASSAGQGTAYNEQFF. The CDR3 coding sequence is TGCGCCAGCAGCGCTGGACAGGGTACGGCCTACAATGAGCAGTTCTTC.

This clonotype was recorded a few times. The chain links TRBV6-5 to TRBJ1-2; TRBD1 matches at 9 bases. The CDR3 spans 12 residues. Germline lookup yields CDR1 MNHEY and CDR2 SVGAGI. Trimming at V came to 7 bases and at J to 8 bases, leaving 5 bases not matched to a gene. CDR3 bases: TGTGCCAGCACCGGGACAGGGATGGGCTACACCTTC. Protein product: CASTGTGMGYTF.

This sequence joins TRBV5-6 and TRBJ2-3; D gene ambiguous. The CDR3 has 16 amino acids. Germline assignment: CDR1 SGHDT and CDR2 YYEEEE. Trimming stripped 4 bases from V and 2 bases from J, with 17 bases between. CDR3 sequence: CASSHGEKVFTDTQYF. The CDR3 nucleotides are TGTGCCAGCAGCCACGGTGAGAAGGTATTCACAGATACGCAGTATTTT.

This clonotype occurred a few times. The gene calls are TRBV6-5 and TRBJ1-1; tentatively, D is TRBD1 (5 bases). Between the trimmed V and J ends, which lost 11 bases and 1 base, there was a span of 8 bases. From germline, CDR1 is MNHEY and CDR2 SVGAGI. The CDR3 is made up of 11 amino acids. Written as DNA, the CDR3 is TGTGCCGCACAGGCGAACACTGAAGCTTTCTTT. The encoded protein is CAAQANTEAFF.

This clonotype turned up a few times. This rearrangement joins TRBV20-1 to TRBJ1-3; no clear D gene. The CDR3 is made up of 11 amino acids. The germline V gene has CDR1 DFQATT and CDR2 SNEGSKA (reference sequence). The germline V and J ends were trimmed by 4 bases and 8 bases, with 9 bases remaining between them. The CDR3 DNA is TGCAGTGCTAAGGGTTGGGACACCATATATTTT. Translation gives CSAKGWDTIYF.

This clonotype was counted only a few times. CDR3: CASSLEGQPNQPQHF. Here the CDR3 DNA reads TGCGCCAGCAGCTTGGAGGGACAGCCGAATCAGCCCCAGCATTTT. The chain recombines TRBV5-1 with TRBJ1-5; TRBD1 matches at 7 bases. The CDR3 has 15 amino acids. Germline V gene data show CDR1 as SGHRS and CDR2 as YFSETQ. The ends lost 0 bases at V and 4 bases at J; junction bases unmatched: 4.